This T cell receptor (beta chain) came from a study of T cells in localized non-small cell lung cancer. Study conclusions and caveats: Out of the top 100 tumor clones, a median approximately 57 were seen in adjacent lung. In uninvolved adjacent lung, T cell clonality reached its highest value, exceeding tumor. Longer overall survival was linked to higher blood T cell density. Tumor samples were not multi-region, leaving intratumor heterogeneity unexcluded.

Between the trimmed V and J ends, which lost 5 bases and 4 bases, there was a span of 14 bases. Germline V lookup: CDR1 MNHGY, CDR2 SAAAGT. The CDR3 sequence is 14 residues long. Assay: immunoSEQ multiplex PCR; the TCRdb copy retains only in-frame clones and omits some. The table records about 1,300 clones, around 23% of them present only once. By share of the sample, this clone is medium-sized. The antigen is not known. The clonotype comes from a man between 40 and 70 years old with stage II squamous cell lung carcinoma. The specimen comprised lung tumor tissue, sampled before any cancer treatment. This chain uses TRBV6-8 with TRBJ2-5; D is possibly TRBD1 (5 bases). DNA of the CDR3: TGTGCCAGCAGTGCCCAGGGCCCCTTAGAGACCCAGTACTTC. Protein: CASSAQGPLETQYF.